Below, 10 T cell receptor beta chains from the same sample are listed, as sequenced in a study of T-cell memory formation after mild COVID-19. Each CDR3 protein is one row after TCRdb ran MiXCR on the 5' RACE reads. Of 400,000 to 500,000 distinct CDR3 sequences in the sample, roughly 18% are singletons; the top ten hold approximately 21%. The source material was PBMCs or a T cell subset sorted from them (not recorded which). These receptor sequences come from a man aged 18 to 29 who had mild COVID-19 (a few samples of this study predate the infection). Cell type and time point are not known.

The chain is built from TRBV7-2 and TRBJ2-3; 11 bases map to TRBD2. The CDR3 spans 16 residues. The J segment lost 5 bases and the V segment lost 5 bases, leaving 9 bases of the junction unmatched. Germline-derived CDR1 and CDR2 are SGHTA and FQGNSA. CDR3 amino acids: CASSPRLAGSGDTQYF. CDR3 DNA: TGTGCCAGCAGCCCCCGACTAGCGGGGTCCGGAGATACGCAGTATTTT.

This clonotype was seen many times. This chain uses TRBV11-2 with TRBJ2-7; TRBD1 agrees at 7 bases. The CDR3 loop spans 13 amino acids. V trimming: 5 bases; J trimming: 5 bases; junction bases outside the gene matches: 6. Germline V CDR1 and CDR2: SGHAT, FQNNGV. The chain's CDR3 is CASSRDRVHEQYF. CDR3 DNA sequence: TGTGCCAGCAGCCGAGACAGGGTCCACGAGCAGTACTTC. Combining the CDR3 with reference TRBV11-2 and TRBJ2-7 gives the whole variable domain EAGVAQSPRYKIIEKRQSVAFWCNPISGHATLYWYQQILGQGPKLLIQFQNNGVVDDSQLPKDRFSAERLKGVDSTLKIQPAKLEDSAVYLCASSRDRVHEQYFGPGTRLTVT.

The chain is built from TRBV5-1 and TRBJ2-2, with unresolved D. The ends were cut back, 2 bases at V and 6 bases at J, with 14 bases in the middle. Germline lookup yields CDR1 SGHRS and CDR2 YFSETQ. The CDR3 covers 15 residues. The CDR3 spells CASSFGDRLAGELFF. CDR3 nucleotide sequence: TGCGCCAGCAGCTTTGGCGATAGGCTCGCCGGGGAGCTGTTTTTT.

This clonotype was observed many times. The J gene is TRBJ2-3, the V gene TRBV7-6, with D possibly being TRBD2 (6 bases). V was shortened by 2 bases and J by 1 base, with 13 bases between the two germline ends. Per germline, CDR1 SGHVS and CDR2 FNYEAQ. This CDR3 is built from 16 residues. This chain's CDR3 is CASSLYGGAGTDTQYF. The CDR3 DNA follows: TGTGCCAGCAGCTTATACGGCGGGGCCGGCACAGATACGCAGTATTTT.

Here the CDR3 DNA reads TGTGCCAGCAGAGAGGACAGGGGTTTCCTCGGAGAGCAGTACGTC. Protein: CASREDRGFLGEQYV. This chain links TRBV6-1 with TRBJ2-7; 9 bases fit TRBD1. CDR3 length: 15 residues. The germline CDR1 and CDR2 sequences are MNHNS and SASEGT. The J segment lost 7 bases and the V segment lost 6 bases, leaving 13 bases of the junction unmatched.

The chain combines TRBV6-2 or TRBV6-3 with TRBJ1-1; D is uncertain. CDR1 MNHEY and CDR2 SVGEGT come from the germline V gene. V was pared by 2 bases and J by 4 bases, with 20 bases between. The CDR3 is 17 residues long. Here the CDR3 reads CASSYGRESRGGTEAFF. CDR3 coding DNA: TGTGCCAGCAGTTACGGACGGGAAAGCCGCGGAGGCACTGAAGCTTTCTTT.

The CDR3 region is CASSLIGGYGDEQFF. In nucleotides, the CDR3 is TGTGCCAGCAGCCTGATTGGGGGATATGGAGATGAGCAGTTCTTC. The chain has TRBV9 and TRBJ2-1; D tentatively reads TRBD1 or TRBD2 (5 bases each). Deletions cut 4 bases from V and 8 bases from J, with 19 bases between. This CDR3 is built from 15 residues. Germline CDR1 SGDLS, CDR2 YYNGEE.

This clonotype was counted a few times. The J gene is TRBJ2-3, the V gene TRBV27, with TRBD2 as a possible D gene (6 bases). Trimming stripped 4 bases from V and 2 bases from J, with 13 bases between. The CDR3 consists of 15 residues. CDR1 is MNHEY, CDR2 SMNVEV, per germline (reference sequence). The CDR3: CASSSEGGDTDTQYF. In DNA form, the CDR3 reads TGTGCCAGCAGTTCTGAGGGCGGGGACACAGATACGCAGTATTTT.

This rearrangement joins TRBV24-1 to TRBJ2-1; 10 bases are a match to TRBD1. V was pared by 1 base and J by 5 bases, with 1 base of the junction left unmatched. The CDR3 runs to 15 residues. Germline V gives CDR1 KGHDR, CDR2 SFDVKD. The CDR3 sequence: CATSDFGTGDNEQFF. In DNA form, the CDR3 reads TGTGCCACCAGTGATTTTGGGACAGGGGACAATGAGCAGTTCTTC.

This clonotype was observed many times. V is TRBV5-1 and J is TRBJ1-1, with a tentative D call TRBD1 (5 bases). CDR3 length: 15 residues. Germline CDR1 and CDR2: SGHRS and YFSETQ. V was cut by 4 bases and J by 4 bases, with 17 bases left in between. CDR3 protein: CASSPERGGGTEAFF. CDR3 in DNA: TGCGCCAGCAGCCCGGAGCGGGGGGGTGGCACTGAAGCTTTCTTT.